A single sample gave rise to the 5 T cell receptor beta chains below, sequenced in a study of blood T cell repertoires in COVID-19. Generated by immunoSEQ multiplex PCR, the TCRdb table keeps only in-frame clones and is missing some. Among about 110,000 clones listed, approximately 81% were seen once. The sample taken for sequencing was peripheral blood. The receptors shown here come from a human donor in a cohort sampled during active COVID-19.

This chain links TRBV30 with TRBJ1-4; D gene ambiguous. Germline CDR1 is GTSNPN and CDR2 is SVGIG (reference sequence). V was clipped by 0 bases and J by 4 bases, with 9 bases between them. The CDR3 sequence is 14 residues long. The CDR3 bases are TGTGCCTGGAGTGTACGCCAGATTAATGAAAAACTGTTTTTT. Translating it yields CAWSVRQINEKLFF.

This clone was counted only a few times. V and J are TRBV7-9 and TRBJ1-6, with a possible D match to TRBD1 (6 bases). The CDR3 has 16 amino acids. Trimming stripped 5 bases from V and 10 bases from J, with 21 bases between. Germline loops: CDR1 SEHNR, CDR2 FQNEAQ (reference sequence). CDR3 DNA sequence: TGTGCCAGCAGCCCGCACCGGCTCCGGGACAAATCACCCCTCCACTTT. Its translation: CASSPHRLRDKSPLHF.

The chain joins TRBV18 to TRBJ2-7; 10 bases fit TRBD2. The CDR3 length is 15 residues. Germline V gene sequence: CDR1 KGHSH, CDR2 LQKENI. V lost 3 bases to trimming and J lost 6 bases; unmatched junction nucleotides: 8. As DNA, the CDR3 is TGTGCCAGCTCACCGGGTACTAGCGGGATGTTCGAGCAGTACGTC. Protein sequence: CASSPGTSGMFEQYV.

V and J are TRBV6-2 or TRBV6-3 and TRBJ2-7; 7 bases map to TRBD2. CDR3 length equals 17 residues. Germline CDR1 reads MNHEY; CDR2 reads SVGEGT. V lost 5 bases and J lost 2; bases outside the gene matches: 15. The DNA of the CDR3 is TGTGCCAGCAGTCTGGGGGGGGTTTCAACCCGCGCCTACGAGCAGTACGTC. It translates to CASSLGGVSTRAYEQYV.

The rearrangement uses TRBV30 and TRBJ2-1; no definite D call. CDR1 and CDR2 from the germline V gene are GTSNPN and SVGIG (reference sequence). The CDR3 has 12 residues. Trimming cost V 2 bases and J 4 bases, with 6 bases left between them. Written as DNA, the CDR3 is TGTGCCTGGAGTACAGAGTACAATGAGCAGTTCTTC. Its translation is CAWSTEYNEQFF.